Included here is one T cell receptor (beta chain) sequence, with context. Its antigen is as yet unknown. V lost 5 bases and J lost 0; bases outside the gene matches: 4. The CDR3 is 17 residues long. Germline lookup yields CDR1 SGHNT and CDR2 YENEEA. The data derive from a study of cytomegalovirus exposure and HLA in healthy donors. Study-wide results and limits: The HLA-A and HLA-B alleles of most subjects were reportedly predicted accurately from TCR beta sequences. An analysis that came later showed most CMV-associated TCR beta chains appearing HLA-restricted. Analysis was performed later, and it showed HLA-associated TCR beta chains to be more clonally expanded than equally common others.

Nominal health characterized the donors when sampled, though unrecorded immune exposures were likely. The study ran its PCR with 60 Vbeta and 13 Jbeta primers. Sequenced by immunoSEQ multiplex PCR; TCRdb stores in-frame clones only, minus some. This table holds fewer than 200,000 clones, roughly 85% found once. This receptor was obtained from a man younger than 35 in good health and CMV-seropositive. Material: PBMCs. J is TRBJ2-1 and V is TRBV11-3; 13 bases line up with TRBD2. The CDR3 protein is CASSPTSGGSSYNEQFF. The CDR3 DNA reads TGTGCCAGCAGCCCGACTAGCGGGGGGAGCTCCTACAATGAGCAGTTCTTC.